Below, 9 T cell receptor beta chains from the same sample are listed, as sequenced in a study of blood T cells in healthy people across ages. A sample-barcoded 5' primer and a J-beta primer mix were used in a second PCR of about 6 to 11 cycles. Via MiXCR, TCRdb re-called the 5' RACE reads, giving one row per CDR3 protein. The data hold more than 900,000 distinct CDR3 sequences, with about 28% observed a single time. The data were also submitted as part of a second study, on T cells of mothers and their children.

Sequencing was carried out using blood. These receptors were taken from a woman aged 40 to 49 in good health.

The CDR3 reads CASSWSVSGEQFF. In DNA form, the CDR3 reads TGTGCCAGCAGTTGGTCGGTATCGGGTGAGCAGTTCTTC. The chain links TRBV12-3 or TRBV12-4 to TRBJ2-1, with unresolved D. V dropped 4 bases and J dropped 9 bases, with 13 bases sitting between them. CDR3 length: 13 amino acids.

J is TRBJ1-5 and V is TRBV24-1; no reliable D call. The CDR3 runs to 13 residues. Between the trimmed V and J ends, which lost 1 base and 6 bases, there was a span of 6 bases. Germline values: CDR1 KGHDR, CDR2 SFDVKD. The CDR3 sequence: CATSDFEGQPQHF. In DNA form, the CDR3 reads TGTGCCACCAGTGATTTTGAGGGTCAGCCCCAGCATTTT.

Points on this clonotype: Germline and junction disagree at one end, which may indicate a read error. This rearrangement joins TRBV12-3 or TRBV12-4 to TRBJ1-2; 12 nucleotides agree with TRBD1. This CDR3 region has 14 residues. DNA of the CDR3: TGTGTCAGCAGTTTGGGACAGGGGGCAGGAGGCTACACCTTC. Encoded protein: CVSSLGQGAGGYTF.

A few counts support this clonotype. The chain carries TRBV20-1 and TRBJ2-3, with 13 positions matching TRBD2. From germline, CDR1 is DFQATT and CDR2 SNEGSKA (reference sequence). The CDR3 totals 15 residues. V shed 5 bases and J 2 bases; nucleotides not matched to a gene: 4. The CDR3 protein is CSAQTSGGFTDTQYF. DNA of the CDR3: TGCAGTGCTCAGACTAGCGGGGGGTTCACAGATACGCAGTATTTT.

Concerning this clonotype itself: This may arise from a read error, as a much more abundant clone is one base away. This chain links TRBV27 with TRBJ2-7; D not resolved. From germline, CDR1 is MNHEY and CDR2 SMNVEV (reference sequence). The CDR3 is 14 amino acids. V was clipped by 8 bases and J by 0 bases, with 14 bases between them. The CDR3 nucleotides read TGTGCCAGCGGTTGGGCAGGAAGCTCCTACGAGCAGTACTTC. It codes for CASGWAGSSYEQYF.

This clonotype has at least ten counts. This chain connects TRBV7-9 to TRBJ2-4; no reliable D call. This CDR3 has 17 amino acids. Germline loops: CDR1 SEHNR, CDR2 FQNEAQ (reference sequence). V was cut by 4 bases and J by 6 bases, with 22 bases left in between. The CDR3 is CASSSRTASPKTNIQYF. The CDR3 coding sequence is TGTGCCAGCAGCTCCCGGACCGCGTCCCCTAAAACAAACATTCAGTACTTC.

CDR3 amino acids: CASGPPGATIEQYF. In DNA form, the CDR3 reads TGTGCCAGCGGTCCCCCGGGCGCAACTATCGAGCAGTACTTC. The rearrangement links TRBV28 to TRBJ2-5; no clear D. The assigned J gene may be wrong: the sequence end matches TRBJ2-7 better. There are 14 residues in the CDR3. Germline V gene lookup returns CDR1 MDHEN and CDR2 SYDVKM.

This clonotype occurred a few times. V and J are TRBV3-1 and TRBJ2-3; 13 nucleotides match TRBD2. Losses at the gene ends were 0 bases for V and 3 bases for J; bases not matched to a gene: 3. This CDR3 comprises 17 residues. CDR1 is LGHDT, CDR2 YNNKEL, per germline (reference sequence). Written as DNA, the CDR3 is TGTGCCAGCAGCCAAGAACCGGGACTAGCGGGGACAGATACGCAGTATTTT. This translates into CASSQEPGLAGTDTQYF.

To note about this clonotype: A clone one base away is much larger, so this may be a read error. This chain connects TRBV9 to TRBJ2-1; 11 nucleotides align to TRBD2. From germline, CDR1 is SGDLS and CDR2 YYNGEE. CDR3 size: 18 residues. The ends lost 0 bases at V and 6 bases at J; junction bases unmatched: 11. The CDR3 sequence: CASSVALERLAGSNEQFF. In DNA form, the CDR3 reads TGTGCCAGCAGCGTAGCCCTGGAGCGACTAGCGGGGTCCAATGAGCAGTTCTTC. Combining the CDR3 with reference TRBV9 and TRBJ2-1 gives the whole variable domain DSGVTQTPKHLITATGQRVTLRCSPRSGDLSVYWYQQSLDQGLQFLIQYYNGEERAKGNILERFSAQQFPDLHSELNLSSLELGDSALYFCASSVALERLAGSNEQFFGPGTRLTVL.